This is a list of T cell receptor beta chains from one sample in a study of PD-1 blockade in mismatch repair-deficient tumors. No cognate antigen is known for these TCRs. Sequencing used immunoSEQ multiplex PCR; TCRdb keeps in-frame clones, though not all of them. Here the sample spans about 14,000 clones, approximately 81% being singletons. The input for sequencing was cells cultured in vitro, taken from a patient treated with pembrolizumab. The receptor source for this set is an adult with mismatch repair-deficient cancer. CDR3s include the opening cysteine and the closing phenylalanine or tryptophan. The D gene is left open where the match is weak. Clone size is not always given. Where it is, it says once, few, many or a class for expanded clones.

>NA|TRBV27|TRBJ2-1|NA
TGTGCCAGCAGTTTATCGGGAACCTACAATGAGCAGTTCTTC
CASSLSGTYNEQFF
>NA|TRBV7-3|TRBJ2-3|TRBD1
TGTGCCAGCAGCTTGACAGGGTCTCCAGATGCGCAGTATTTT
CASSLTGSPDAQYF
>NA|TRBV6-5|TRBJ1-2|NA
TGTGCCAGCAGTTCAGGGTCAGCTAACTATGGCTACACCTTC
CASSSGSANYGYTF
>NA|TRBV5-4|TRBJ1-2|TRBD1
TGTGCCAGCAGCCGGGACAGGTACTATGGCTACACCTTC
CASSRDRYYGYTF
>NA|TRBV7-9|TRBJ2-3|NA
TGTGCCAGCAGCTTAGCCTTAGATACGCAGTATTTT
CASSLALDTQYF
>NA|TRBV5-1|TRBJ1-4|TRBD1
TGCGCCAGCAGCACAGGACAGGGGGAGGAAAAACTGTTTTTT
CASSTGQGEEKLFF
>NA|TRBV2|TRBJ2-4|TRBD2
TGTGCCAGCAGGCGCGGGACTAGTCGCGCCAAAAACATTCAGTACTTC
CASRRGTSRAKNIQYF
>few|TRBV28|TRBJ2-7|NA
TGTGCCAGCAGTTTGTGGTACGAGCAGTACTTC
CASSLWYEQYF
>NA|TRBV19|TRBJ2-3|NA
TGTGCCAGTAGTAGCCGGGGGCTAGTCATAGATACGCAGTATTTT
CASSSRGLVIDTQYF
>few|TRBV19|TRBJ1-1|NA
TGTGCCAGTAGCCCCCTTGCTGAAGCTTTCTTT
CASSPLAEAFF
>NA|TRBV19|TRBJ1-1|NA
TGTGCCAGTAGCCAGAACTTGGACACTGAAGCTTTCTTT
CASSQNLDTEAFF
>NA|TRBV10-3|TRBJ1-3|NA
TGTGCCATCAGTGACCCGGGACACTTCTCTGGAAACACCATATATTTT
CAISDPGHFSGNTIYF
>NA|TRBV5-6|TRBJ2-7|NA
TGTGCCAGCAGCTCCGTCGAGAGGAGCTACGAGCAGTACTTC
CASSSVERSYEQYF